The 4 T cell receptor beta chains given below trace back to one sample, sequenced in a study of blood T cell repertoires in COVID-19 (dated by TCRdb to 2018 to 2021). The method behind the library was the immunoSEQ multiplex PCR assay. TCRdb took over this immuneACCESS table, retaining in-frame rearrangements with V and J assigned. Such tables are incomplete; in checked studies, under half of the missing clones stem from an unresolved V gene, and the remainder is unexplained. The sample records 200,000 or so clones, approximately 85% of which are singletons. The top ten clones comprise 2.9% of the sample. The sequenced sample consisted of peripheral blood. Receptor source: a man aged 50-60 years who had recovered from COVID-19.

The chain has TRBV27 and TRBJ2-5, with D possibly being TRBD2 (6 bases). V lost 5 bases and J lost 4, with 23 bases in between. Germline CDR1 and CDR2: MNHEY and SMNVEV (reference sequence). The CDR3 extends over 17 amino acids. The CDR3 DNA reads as TGTGCCAGCAGTCCCCTCTCATCATTAAGGGGAGGAGAGACCCAGTACTTC. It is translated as CASSPLSSLRGGETQYF.

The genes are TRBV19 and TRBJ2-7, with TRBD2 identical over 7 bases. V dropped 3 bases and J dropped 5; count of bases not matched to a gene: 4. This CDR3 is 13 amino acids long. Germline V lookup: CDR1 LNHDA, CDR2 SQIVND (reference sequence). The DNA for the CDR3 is TGTGCCAGTAGTATTGCCGGGGGGAACGAGCAGTACTTC. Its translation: CASSIAGGNEQYF.

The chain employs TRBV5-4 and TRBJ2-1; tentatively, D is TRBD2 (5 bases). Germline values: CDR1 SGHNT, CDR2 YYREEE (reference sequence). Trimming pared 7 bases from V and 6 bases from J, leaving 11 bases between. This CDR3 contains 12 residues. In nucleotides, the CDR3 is TGTGCCAGCCAGACGGGGATCAATGAGCAGTTCTTC. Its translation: CASQTGINEQFF.

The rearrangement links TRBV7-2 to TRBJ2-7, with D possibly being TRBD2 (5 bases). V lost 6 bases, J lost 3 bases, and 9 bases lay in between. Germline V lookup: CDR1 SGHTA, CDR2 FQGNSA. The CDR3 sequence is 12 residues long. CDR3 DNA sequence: TGTGCCAGCAGGACCGGGAACTACGAGCAGTACTTC. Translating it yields CASRTGNYEQYF.